This TCR beta chain was found in a study of cytomegalovirus exposure and HLA in healthy donors. Study background: An early release of data contained 75 million to 100 million unique TCRs, which came from HLA-typed donors.

In the PCR, 60 Vbeta and 13 Jbeta primers were used. Sequenced by immunoSEQ multiplex PCR; TCRdb stores in-frame clones only, minus some. This sample has around 100,000 clones, with approximately 70% found just once. Germline V lookup: CDR1 MNHNY, CDR2 SVGAGI (reference sequence). This CDR3 is 15 amino acids long. V trimming: 0 bases; J trimming: 8 bases; junction bases outside the gene matches: 6. Study-wide results and limits: By a later analysis, the bulk of CMV-associated TCR beta chains appeared HLA-restricted. The investigators catalogued 164 TCR beta chains as cytomegalovirus-associated. The number of N-insertions in an Asian-associated ancestry cluster was reportedly below the approximately 700-donor mean in a later analysis.

The table lists this clone with a few counts. The antigen is undetermined. Material for sequencing was PBMCs. This chain joins TRBV6-6 and TRBJ1-4; 7 positions match TRBD1. This TCR was sampled from a woman in her thirties in good health and CMV-seronegative. This CDR3 is CASSYSRDSGEKLFF. CDR3 DNA sequence: TGTGCCAGCAGTTACTCGAGGGACAGTGGGGAAAAACTGTTTTTT.